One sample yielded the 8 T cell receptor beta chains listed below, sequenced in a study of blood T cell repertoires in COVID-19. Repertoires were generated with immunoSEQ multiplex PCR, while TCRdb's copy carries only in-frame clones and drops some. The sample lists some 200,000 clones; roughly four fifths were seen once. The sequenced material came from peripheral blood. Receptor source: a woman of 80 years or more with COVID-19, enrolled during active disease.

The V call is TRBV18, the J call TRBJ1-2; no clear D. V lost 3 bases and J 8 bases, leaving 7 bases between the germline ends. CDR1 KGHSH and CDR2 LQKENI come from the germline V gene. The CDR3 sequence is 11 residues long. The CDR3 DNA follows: TGTGCCAGCTCACCTGGTGAGGGCTACACCTTC. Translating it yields CASSPGEGYTF. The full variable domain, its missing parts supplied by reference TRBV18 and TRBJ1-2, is NAGVMQNPRHLVRRRGQEARLRCSPMKGHSHVYWYRQLPEEGLKFMVYLQKENIIDESGMPKERFSAEFPKEGPSILRIQQVVRGDSAAYFCASSPGEGYTFGSGTRLTVV.

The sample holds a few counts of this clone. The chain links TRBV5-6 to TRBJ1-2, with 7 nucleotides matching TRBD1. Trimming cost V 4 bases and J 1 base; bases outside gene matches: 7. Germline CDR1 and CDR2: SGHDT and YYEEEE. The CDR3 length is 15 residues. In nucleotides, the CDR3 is TGTGCCAGCAGCGGCGGGACAGAGGATAACTATGGCTACACCTTC. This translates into CASSGGTEDNYGYTF.

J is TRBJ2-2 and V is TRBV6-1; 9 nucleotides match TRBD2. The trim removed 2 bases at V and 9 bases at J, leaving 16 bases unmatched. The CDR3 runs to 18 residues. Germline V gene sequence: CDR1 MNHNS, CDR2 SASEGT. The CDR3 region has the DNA TGTGCCAGCAGTGAATGGAAGTGGAGCGGGAGGCCCGACCGGGAGCTGTTTTTT. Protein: CASSEWKWSGRPDRELFF.

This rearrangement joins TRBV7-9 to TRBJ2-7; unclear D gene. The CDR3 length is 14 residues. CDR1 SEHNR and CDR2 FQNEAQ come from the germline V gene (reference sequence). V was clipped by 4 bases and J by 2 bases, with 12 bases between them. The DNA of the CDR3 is TGTGCCAGCAGCTCTGACATTCCCCCCTACGAGCAGTACTTC. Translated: CASSSDIPPYEQYF.

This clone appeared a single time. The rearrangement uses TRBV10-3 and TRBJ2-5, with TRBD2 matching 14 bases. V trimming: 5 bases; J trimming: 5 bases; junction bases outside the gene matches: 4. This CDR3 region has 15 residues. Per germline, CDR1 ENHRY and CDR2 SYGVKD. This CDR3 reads CAISPGLAGVETQYF. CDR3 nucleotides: TGTGCCATCAGTCCGGGACTAGCGGGAGTGGAGACCCAGTACTTC.

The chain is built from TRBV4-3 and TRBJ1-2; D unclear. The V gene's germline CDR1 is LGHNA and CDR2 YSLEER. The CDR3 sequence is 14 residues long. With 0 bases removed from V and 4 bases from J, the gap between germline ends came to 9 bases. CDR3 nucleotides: TGCGCCAGCAGCCAAGATAATTGGCTCTATGGCTACACCTTC. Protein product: CASSQDNWLYGYTF.

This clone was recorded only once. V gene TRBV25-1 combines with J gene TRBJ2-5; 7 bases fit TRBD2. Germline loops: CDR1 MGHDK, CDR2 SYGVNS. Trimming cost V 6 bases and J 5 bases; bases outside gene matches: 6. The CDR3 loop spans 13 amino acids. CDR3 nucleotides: TGTGCCAGCAGCTCATGGCGGGAGGAGACCCAGTACTTC. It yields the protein CASSSWREETQYF.

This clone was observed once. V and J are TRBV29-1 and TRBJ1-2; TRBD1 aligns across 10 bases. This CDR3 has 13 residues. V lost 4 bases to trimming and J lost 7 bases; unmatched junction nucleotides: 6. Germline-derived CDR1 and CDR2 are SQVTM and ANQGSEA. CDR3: CSVGSRDRGGYTF. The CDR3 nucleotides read TGCAGCGTTGGAAGCCGGGACAGGGGTGGCTACACCTTC.